Listed here are 22 T cell receptor beta chains from one sample, sequenced in a study of T cell changes during pregnancy in multiple sclerosis. TCRdb's table, derived via immunoSEQ multiplex PCR, lists solely in-frame clones and lacks some. Among nearly 110,000 clones listed, about 89% were seen once. Source: peripheral blood, taken before pregnancy. The origin of the receptors is a female donor with multiple sclerosis, enrolled in a pregnancy study.

The chain is built from TRBV5-1 and TRBJ2-5; the match to TRBD2 covers 10 bases. With 0 bases clipped from V and 1 base from J, the junction kept 3 bases outside the gene matches. CDR1 is SGHRS, CDR2 YFSETQ, per germline. The length of the CDR3 is 16 residues. CDR3 DNA: TGCGCCAGCAGCTTGGTAGCTAGCGGGGGCCAAGAGACCCAGTACTTC. Its protein product is CASSLVASGGQETQYF. Full variable domain (rest looked up from reference TRBV5-1 and TRBJ2-5): KAGVTQTPRYLIKTRGQQVTLSCSPISGHRSVSWYQQTPGQGLQFLFEYFSETQRNKGNFPGRFSGRQFSNSRSEMNVSTLELGDSALYLCASSLVASGGQETQYFGPGTRLLVL.

The chain carries TRBV30 and TRBJ2-1; the match to TRBD2 covers 8 bases. V was pared by 5 bases and J by 6 bases, with 9 bases of the junction left unmatched. Germline CDR1 and CDR2: GTSNPN and SVGIG (reference sequence). This CDR3 contains 14 residues. The CDR3 coding sequence is TGTGCCTGGGACAGCGGGAGACGCTCCAATGAGCAGTTCTTC. As protein: CAWDSGRRSNEQFF. Full variable domain (missing parts from reference TRBV30 and TRBJ2-1): SQTIHQWPATLVQPVGSPLSLECTVEGTSNPNLYWYRQAAGRGLQLLFYSVGIGQISSEVPQNLSASRPQDRQFILSSKKLLLSDSGFYLCAWDSGRRSNEQFFGPGTRLTVL.

V and J are TRBV10-1 and TRBJ2-5; 9 nucleotides align to TRBD1. This CDR3 is 14 amino acids long. Per the germline V gene, CDR1 is WNHNN and CDR2 is SYGVQD (reference sequence). V lost 5 bases to trimming and J lost 2 bases; unmatched junction nucleotides: 3. The CDR3 reads CASSPGQGQETQYF. The CDR3 DNA reads TGCGCCAGCAGTCCGGGACAGGGACAAGAGACCCAGTACTTC.

The chain recombines TRBV5-6 with TRBJ2-7, with 9 bases aligning to TRBD2. Trimming took 2 bases from V and 3 from J; bases not matched to a gene: 9. CDR3 length equals 16 residues. Per germline, CDR1 SGHDT and CDR2 YYEEEE. The CDR3 nucleotides read TGTGCCAGCAGCTTTAGCGGGGGCGGATTCTACTACGAGCAGTACTTC. Encoded protein: CASSFSGGGFYYEQYF.

The V and J genes are TRBV6-5 and TRBJ2-7; 7 bases agree with TRBD1. Looked up from germline, CDR1 is MNHEY and CDR2 is SVGAGI. The trim removed 2 bases at V and 2 bases at J, leaving 3 bases unmatched. CDR3 length equals 14 residues. The CDR3 DNA reads TGTGCCAGCAGTTACCAGGGGGACGCCTACGAGCAGTACTTC. This sequence encodes CASSYQGDAYEQYF.

The chain's CDR3 is CSAPQGRGYTF. Written as DNA, the CDR3 is TGCAGTGCTCCACAGGGACGTGGCTACACCTTC. The gene calls are TRBV20-1 and TRBJ1-2; D is possibly TRBD1 (6 bases). V lost 5 bases and J lost 7, with 11 bases in between. The CDR3 runs 11 residues. Per germline, CDR1 DFQATT and CDR2 SNEGSKA (reference sequence).

The rearrangement joins TRBV7-2 to TRBJ2-7, with 11 bases that match TRBD2. CDR1 and CDR2 (germline): SGHTA, FQGNSA. The CDR3 runs 16 residues. Losses at the gene ends were 1 base for V and 5 bases for J; bases not matched to a gene: 7. CDR3 loop: CASSLVVAGGPHEQYF. The CDR3, as DNA: TGTGCCAGCAGCTTAGTGGTAGCGGGGGGGCCCCACGAGCAGTACTTC.

The rearrangement uses TRBV7-9 and TRBJ2-5; D may be TRBD2 (5 bases). Germline loops: CDR1 SEHNR, CDR2 FQNEAQ (reference sequence). The CDR3 is 13 residues long. Trimming shortened V by 2 bases and J by 5 bases, and 9 bases separated the two germline ends. For the CDR3, the DNA is TGTGCCAGCAGCTTAACTAGTGCTGAGACCCAGTACTTC. This translates into CASSLTSAETQYF.

This chain connects TRBV27 to TRBJ1-5; 8 nucleotides agree with TRBD1. Germline trimming cut 8 bases from V and 6 bases from J; bases unmatched to any gene: 12. The CDR3 extends over 15 amino acids. From germline, CDR1 is MNHEY and CDR2 SMNVEV (reference sequence). The CDR3 is CASRSHQGAFQPQHF. Written as DNA, the CDR3 is TGTGCCAGCCGGTCCCACCAGGGGGCTTTTCAGCCCCAGCATTTT.

This chain links TRBV11-1 with TRBJ2-7, with 7 bases aligning to TRBD1. V shed 5 bases and J 7 bases; nucleotides not matched to a gene: 8. The germline V gene encodes CDR1 SGHAT and CDR2 FQDESV (reference sequence). The CDR3 runs 13 residues. The CDR3 spells CASSHTGDGEQYF. The CDR3 DNA reads TGTGCCAGCAGCCACACAGGGGATGGAGAGCAGTACTTC.

The gene calls are TRBV5-1 and TRBJ2-3; TRBD2 is a possible D gene (6 bases). Germline V lookup: CDR1 SGHRS, CDR2 YFSETQ. The CDR3 is made up of 14 amino acids. Trimming took 4 bases from V and 1 from J, leaving 10 bases between them. CDR3 loop: CASSRVAGTDTQYF. The CDR3 coding sequence is TGCGCCAGCAGCCGGGTAGCGGGCACAGATACGCAGTATTTT.

The count of this clone is one. The V and J genes are TRBV28 and TRBJ1-2, with 9 nucleotides matching TRBD1. The CDR3 length is 13 residues. Germline-derived CDR1 and CDR2 are MDHEN and SYDVKM. V was pared by 8 bases and J by 6 bases, with 7 bases of the junction left unmatched. This CDR3 reads CASLVTGGDGYTF. In DNA, the CDR3 is TGTGCCAGCCTCGTCACAGGGGGCGATGGCTACACCTTC.

This chain links TRBV6-1 with TRBJ1-6; D is possibly TRBD1 (5 bases). The germline V and J ends were trimmed by 6 bases and 0 bases, with 9 bases remaining between them. CDR1 MNHNS and CDR2 SASEGT come from the germline V gene. This CDR3 spans 15 amino acids. This CDR3 reads CASRGTDSYNSPLHF. The CDR3 DNA follows: TGTGCCAGCAGGGGGACTGACTCCTATAATTCACCCCTCCACTTT.

The chain joins TRBV18 to TRBJ2-2; D is perhaps TRBD1 (5 bases). Per germline, CDR1 KGHSH and CDR2 LQKENI. The CDR3 length is 17 residues. V was cut by 3 bases and J by 2 bases, with 16 bases left in between. CDR3 sequence (DNA): TGTGCCAGCTCACCCGGACGGCAGGGTGAAAACACCGGGGAGCTGTTTTTT. Translating gives CASSPGRQGENTGELFF.

The gene calls are TRBV7-9 and TRBJ2-7; possible D gene TRBD1, 6 bases. The CDR3 runs to 16 residues. Germline V gives CDR1 SEHNR, CDR2 FQNEAQ (reference sequence). V was pared by 2 bases and J by 5 bases, with 19 bases between. Here the CDR3 reads CASSLPKTGDWHEQYF. As DNA, the CDR3 is TGTGCCAGCAGCTTACCTAAGACAGGCGACTGGCACGAGCAGTACTTC.

This chain connects TRBV9 to TRBJ2-5; perhaps TRBD1 as D (6 bases). Germline values: CDR1 SGDLS, CDR2 YYNGEE. The CDR3 length is 15 residues. V lost 3 bases and J lost 5, with 17 bases in between. CDR3 bases: TGTGCCAGCAGCGAAGCGCCTACAGGGTGGGAGACCCAGTACTTC. It is translated as CASSEAPTGWETQYF.

This sequence joins TRBV5-1 and TRBJ1-5; D is unclear. From germline, CDR1 is SGHRS and CDR2 YFSETQ. The CDR3 is 16 residues long. Deletions cut 0 bases from V and 2 bases from J, with 12 bases between. In DNA form, the CDR3 reads TGCGCCAGCAGCTTGGACGCGACAAGTCGCAATCAGCCCCAGCATTTT. Its translation is CASSLDATSRNQPQHF. Full variable domain (rest looked up from reference TRBV5-1 and TRBJ1-5): KAGVTQTPRYLIKTRGQQVTLSCSPISGHRSVSWYQQTPGQGLQFLFEYFSETQRNKGNFPGRFSGRQFSNSRSEMNVSTLELGDSALYLCASSLDATSRNQPQHFGDGTRLSIL.

V usage is TRBV2 and J usage is TRBJ1-6; 10 nucleotides agree with TRBD1. With V trimmed by 4 bases and J by 5 bases, 2 bases remained unmatched. This CDR3 is built from 15 residues. CDR1 is SNHLY, CDR2 FYNNEI, per germline. CDR3 coding DNA: TGTGCCAGCAGTGTGGGACAGGGGAATAATTCACCCCTCCACTTT. This codes for CASSVGQGNNSPLHF.

This clone was counted between two and nine times. The rearrangement uses TRBV7-2 and TRBJ1-2, with D possibly TRBD1 on 6 matching bases. This CDR3 spans 16 amino acids. Germline V gene lookup returns CDR1 SGHTA and CDR2 FQGNSA. Trimming left V 1 base short and J 3 bases short, with 15 bases between. CDR3 coding DNA: TGTGCCAGCAGCTTAGAAGGCAGGGGTGGGGACTATGGCTACACCTTC. It codes for CASSLEGRGGDYGYTF.

V gene TRBV28 combines with J gene TRBJ2-5; perhaps TRBD2 as D (6 bases). The CDR3 loop spans 14 amino acids. Between the trimmed V and J ends, which lost 7 bases and 5 bases, there was a span of 17 bases. Germline loops: CDR1 MDHEN, CDR2 SYDVKM. This chain's CDR3 is CASNPGGQRETQYF. CDR3 sequence (DNA): TGTGCCAGCAACCCTGGAGGGCAGAGGGAGACCCAGTACTTC.

This clone was seen only a few times. The sample holds other DNA sequences that translate to the same CDR3. DNA of the CDR3: TGTGCCTGGAGTTACTTAGCCAACGGTGAAGCTTTCTTT. Its translation is CAWSYLANGEAFF. The chain is built from TRBV30 and TRBJ1-1; no reliable D call. Germline CDR1 GTSNPN, CDR2 SVGIG (reference sequence). Trimming left V 2 bases short and J 7 bases short, with 14 bases between. The CDR3 sequence is 13 residues long. The whole variable domain, filled in from reference TRBV30 and TRBJ1-1, reads SQTIHQWPATLVQPVGSPLSLECTVEGTSNPNLYWYRQAAGRGLQLLFYSVGIGQISSEVPQNLSASRPQDRQFILSSKKLLLSDSGFYLCAWSYLANGEAFFGQGTRLTVV.

The chain employs TRBV20-1 and TRBJ2-1; tentative D call: TRBD1 (6 bases). The length of the CDR3 is 11 residues. From germline, CDR1 is DFQATT and CDR2 SNEGSKA (reference sequence). The CDR3 DNA reads as TGCATCTTCACAGGGCCCGGTGAGCAGTTCTTC. Amino acid sequence: CIFTGPGEQFF.